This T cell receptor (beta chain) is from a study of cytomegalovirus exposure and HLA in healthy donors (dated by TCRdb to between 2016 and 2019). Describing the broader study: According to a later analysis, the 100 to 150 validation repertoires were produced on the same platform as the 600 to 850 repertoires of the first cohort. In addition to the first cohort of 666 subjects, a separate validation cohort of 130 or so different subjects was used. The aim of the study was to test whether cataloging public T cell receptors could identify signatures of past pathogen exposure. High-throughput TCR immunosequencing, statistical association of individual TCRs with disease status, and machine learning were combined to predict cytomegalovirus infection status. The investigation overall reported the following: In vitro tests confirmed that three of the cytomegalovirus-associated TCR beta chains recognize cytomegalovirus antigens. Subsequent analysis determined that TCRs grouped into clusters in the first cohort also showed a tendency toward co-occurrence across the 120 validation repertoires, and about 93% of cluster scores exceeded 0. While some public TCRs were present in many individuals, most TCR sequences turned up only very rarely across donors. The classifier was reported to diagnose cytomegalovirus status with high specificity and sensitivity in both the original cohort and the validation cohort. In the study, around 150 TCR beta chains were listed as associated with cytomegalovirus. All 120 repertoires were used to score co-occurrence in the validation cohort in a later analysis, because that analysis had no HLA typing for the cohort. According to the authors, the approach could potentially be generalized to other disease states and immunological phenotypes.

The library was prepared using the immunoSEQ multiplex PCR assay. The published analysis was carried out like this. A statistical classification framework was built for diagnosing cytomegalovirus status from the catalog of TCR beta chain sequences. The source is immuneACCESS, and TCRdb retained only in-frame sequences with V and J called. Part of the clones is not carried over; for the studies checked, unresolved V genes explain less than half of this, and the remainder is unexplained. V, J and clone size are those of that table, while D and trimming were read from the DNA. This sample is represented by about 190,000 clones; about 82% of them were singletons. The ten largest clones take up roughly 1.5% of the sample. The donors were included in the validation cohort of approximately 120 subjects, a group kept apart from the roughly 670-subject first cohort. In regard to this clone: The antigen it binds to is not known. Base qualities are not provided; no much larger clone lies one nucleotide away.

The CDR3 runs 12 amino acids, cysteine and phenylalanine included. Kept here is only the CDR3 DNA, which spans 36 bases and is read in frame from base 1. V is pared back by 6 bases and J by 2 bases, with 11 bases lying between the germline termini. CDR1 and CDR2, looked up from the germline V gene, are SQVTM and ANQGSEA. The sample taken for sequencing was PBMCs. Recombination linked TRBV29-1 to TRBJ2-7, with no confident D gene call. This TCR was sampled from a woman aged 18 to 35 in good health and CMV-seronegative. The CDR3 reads CSVNDGAYEQYF. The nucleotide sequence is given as TGCAGCGTGAACGACGGAGCCTACGAGCAGTACTTC.